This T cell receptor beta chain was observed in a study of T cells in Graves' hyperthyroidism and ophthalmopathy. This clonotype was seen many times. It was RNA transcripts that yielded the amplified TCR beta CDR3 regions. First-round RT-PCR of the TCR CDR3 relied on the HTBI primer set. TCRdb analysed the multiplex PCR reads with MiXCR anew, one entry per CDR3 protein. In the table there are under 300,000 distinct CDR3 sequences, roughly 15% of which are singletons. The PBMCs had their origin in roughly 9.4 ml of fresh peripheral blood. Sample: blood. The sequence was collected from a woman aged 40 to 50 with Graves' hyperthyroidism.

The CDR3 DNA reads as TGTGCCAGCAGCGAGGGGGTCGCCGTCTCACCCCTCCACTTT. Amino acid sequence: CASSEGVAVSPLHF. The J gene is TRBJ1-6, the V gene TRBV7-2; a weak D match, TRBD1 (6 bases). This CDR3 spans 14 amino acids. The V gene's germline CDR1 is SGHTA and CDR2 FQGNSA. V dropped 5 bases and J dropped 10 bases, with 15 bases sitting between them. Based on the CDR3 plus reference TRBV7-2 and TRBJ1-6, the full variable domain is GAGVSQSPSNKVTEKGKDVELRCDPISGHTALYWYRQSLGQGLEFLIYFQGNSAPDKSGLPSDRFSAERTGGSVSTLTIQRTQQEDSAVYLCASSEGVAVSPLHFGNGTRLTVT.